Each of the 2 T cell receptor beta chains below was sequenced from the same sample in a study of blood T cell repertoires in COVID-19. Measured with immunoSEQ multiplex PCR; TCRdb has only the in-frame clones, and not every one. The sample contains approximately 210,000 clones, 94% of which appear only once. Material: peripheral blood. These receptors were collected from a man between 25 and 39 years old with COVID-19, enrolled during active disease.

The CDR3 is CASSINSGGETDTQYF. The CDR3 region has the DNA TGTGCCAGTAGTATCAATAGCGGGGGCGAGACAGATACGCAGTATTTT. The J gene is TRBJ2-3, the V gene TRBV19; 9 positions match TRBD2. The ends lost 3 bases at V and 3 bases at J; junction bases unmatched: 7. Germline V gives CDR1 LNHDA, CDR2 SQIVND (reference sequence). This CDR3 has 16 amino acids.

This clone was seen once. CDR3 nucleotides: TGTGCCAGCAGCCCGTCCGGACTTAATCAGCCCCAGCATTTT. Its translation: CASSPSGLNQPQHF. This chain uses TRBV7-2 with TRBJ1-5; D is ambiguous. Germline V CDR1 and CDR2: SGHTA, FQGNSA. V lost 5 bases and J lost 4, with 12 bases in between. CDR3 length: 14 amino acids.